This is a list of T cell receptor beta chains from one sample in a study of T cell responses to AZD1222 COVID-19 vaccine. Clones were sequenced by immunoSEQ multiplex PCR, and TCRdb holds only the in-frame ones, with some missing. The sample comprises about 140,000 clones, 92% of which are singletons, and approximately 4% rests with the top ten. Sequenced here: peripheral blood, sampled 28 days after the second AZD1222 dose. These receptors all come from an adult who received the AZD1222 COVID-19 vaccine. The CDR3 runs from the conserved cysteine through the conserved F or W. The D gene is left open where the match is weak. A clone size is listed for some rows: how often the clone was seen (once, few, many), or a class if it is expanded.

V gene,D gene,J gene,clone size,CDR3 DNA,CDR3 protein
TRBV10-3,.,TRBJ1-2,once,TGTGCCATCAGCAGGGACGGCTCTAACTATGGCTACACCTTC,CAISRDGSNYGYTF
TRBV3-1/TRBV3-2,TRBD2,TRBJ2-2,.,TGTGCCAGCAGCCTACTAGCGGCGAACACCGGGGAGCTGTTTTTT,CASSLLAANTGELFF
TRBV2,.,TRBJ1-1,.,TGTGCCAGCAGTGCAGGGCCCGAACGGGGCACTGAAGCTTTCTTT,CASSAGPERGTEAFF
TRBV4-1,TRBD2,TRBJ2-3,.,TGCGCCAGCAGCCAAGTCACAGCGGGGGGCACAGATACGCAGTATTTT,CASSQVTAGGTDTQYF
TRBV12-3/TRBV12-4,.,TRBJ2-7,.,TGTGCCAGCAGTTACGAGCTCGGGGCCGGGAAATTC,CASSYELGAGKF
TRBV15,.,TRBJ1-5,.,TGTGCCACCAGCAGAGATGGCCCCGGTCAGCCCCAGCATTTT,CATSRDGPGQPQHF
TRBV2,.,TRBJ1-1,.,TGTGCCAGCGGGGGGGGAAGCGGCACGAAAGCTTTCTTT,CASGGGSGTKAFF
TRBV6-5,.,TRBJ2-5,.,TGTGCCAGCAGTTACTCGAGGGGTGTGGAGACCCAGTACTTC,CASSYSRGVETQYF
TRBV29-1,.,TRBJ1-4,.,TGCAGCGTTGCAGGAGCCGGCTATGAAAAACTGTTTTTT,CSVAGAGYEKLFF
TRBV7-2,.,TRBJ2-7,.,TGTGCCAGCAGCTTAGGGGAGGTTAGGGGGATGGGCTACGAGCAGTACTTC,CASSLGEVRGMGYEQYF
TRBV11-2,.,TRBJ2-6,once,TGTGCCAGCAGCTTAGATTTGTTTTCGGCGGCTGGGGCCAACGTCCTGACTTTC,CASSLDLFSAAGANVLTF
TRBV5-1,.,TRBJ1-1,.,TGCGCCAGCAGCTTGCTCGGGCAGGGGAACACTGAAGCTTTCTTT,CASSLLGQGNTEAFF
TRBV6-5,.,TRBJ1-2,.,TGTGCCAGCAGTCCCACAGTCAACTATGGCTACACCTTC,CASSPTVNYGYTF
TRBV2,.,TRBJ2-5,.,TGTGCCAGCAACCACAGGGTAGGGACCCAGTACTTC,CASNHRVGTQYF
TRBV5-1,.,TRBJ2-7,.,TGCGCCAGCAGCTTGTCCGGACCCGGCTACGAGCAGTACTTC,CASSLSGPGYEQYF
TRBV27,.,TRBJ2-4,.,TGTGCCAGCAGTTTTAAGGCAGGGATGTCCAAAAACATTCAGTACTTC,CASSFKAGMSKNIQYF
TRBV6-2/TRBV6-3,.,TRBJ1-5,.,TGTGCCAGCAGTTCCGTTGTATCGGGACGGAGTAATCAGCCCCAGCATTTT,CASSSVVSGRSNQPQHF
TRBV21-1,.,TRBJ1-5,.,TGTGCCTGCGCCGGGGGCCTTTTCGGCCAGCATTTT,CACAGGLFGQHF
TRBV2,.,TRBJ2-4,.,TGTGCCAGCACTGCAGGGAAAAACATTCAGTACTTC,CASTAGKNIQYF
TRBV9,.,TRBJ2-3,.,TGTGCCAGCAGCCAACACTTGGGGGGCACAGATACGCAGTATTTT,CASSQHLGGTDTQYF
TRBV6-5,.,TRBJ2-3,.,TGTGCCAGCCTAAGCCCCGGGGATGATACGCAGTATTTT,CASLSPGDDTQYF
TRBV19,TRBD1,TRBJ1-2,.,TGTGCCAGTAGCCCAAACAGGGGCGGTGGCTACACCTTC,CASSPNRGGGYTF
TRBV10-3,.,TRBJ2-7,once,TGTGCCACCGTCTCTGAGGATGTAGTCTACGAGCAGTACTTC,CATVSEDVVYEQYF
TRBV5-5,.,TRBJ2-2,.,TGTGCCAGCAGCCCCCGGGATTACACCGGGGAGCTGTTTTTT,CASSPRDYTGELFF
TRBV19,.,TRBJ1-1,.,TGTGCCAGTAGCACAACAGCCAACACTGAAGCTTTCTTT,CASSTTANTEAFF
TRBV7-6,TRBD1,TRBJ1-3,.,TGTGCCAGCAGCCCGTTGACAGGGAAGGGAAACACCATATATTTT,CASSPLTGKGNTIYF
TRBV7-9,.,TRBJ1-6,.,TGTGCCAGCAGCCCCAGTGGAGAGTCACCCCTCCACTTT,CASSPSGESPLHF
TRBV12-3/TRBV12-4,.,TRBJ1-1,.,TGTGCCAGCAGCTTAACAGGGTCTGAAGCTTTCTTT,CASSLTGSEAFF
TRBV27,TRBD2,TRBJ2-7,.,TGTGCCAGCAGTTTCATCCCACCGGGACTAGCGGGATTTGAGCAGTACTTC,CASSFIPPGLAGFEQYF
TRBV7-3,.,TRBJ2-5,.,TGTGCCAGCAGCTTAACGGCCTCCCAAGAGACCCAGTACTTC,CASSLTASQETQYF
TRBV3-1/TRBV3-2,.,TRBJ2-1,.,TGTGCCAGCAGCCAGGGCAATGAGCAGTTCTTC,CASSQGNEQFF
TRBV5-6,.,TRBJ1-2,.,TGTGCCAGCAGCTGGACCGGAGGCTTCGGGGTTGGCTATGGCTACACCTTC,CASSWTGGFGVGYGYTF
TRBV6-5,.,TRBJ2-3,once,TGTGCCAGCGCAGGGGTCAGGGCAGATACGCAGTATTTT,CASAGVRADTQYF
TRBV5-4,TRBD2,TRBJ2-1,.,TGTGCCAGCAGCCGTGTGTCTAGCGGGGGCTACAATGAGCAGTTCTTC,CASSRVSSGGYNEQFF
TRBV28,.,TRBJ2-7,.,TGTGCCGCTGGTGGGGGCGAGCAGTACTTC,CAAGGGEQYF
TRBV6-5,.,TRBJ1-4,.,TGTGCCAGCAGTAACCTTGAGGTACTTGAGGAAAAACTGTTTTTT,CASSNLEVLEEKLFF
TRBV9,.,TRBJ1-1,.,TGTGCCAGCAGTAACCTTCTTGGGGGGACTGAAGCTTTCTTT,CASSNLLGGTEAFF
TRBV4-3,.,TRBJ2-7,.,TGCGCCAGCAGCCAAGATTTCGAGAGTTCCTACGAGCAGTACTTC,CASSQDFESSYEQYF
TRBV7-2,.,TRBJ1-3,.,TGTGCCAGCAACTCTGCGGGCGGAGCTGGGGACACCATATATTTT,CASNSAGGAGDTIYF
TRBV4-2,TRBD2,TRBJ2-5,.,TGTGCCAGCAGCCAAGATCGGACCAGGGCTAGCGGGGGGGGAGAGACCCAGTACTTC,CASSQDRTRASGGGETQYF
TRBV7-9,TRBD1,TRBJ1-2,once,TGTGCCAGCAGCTCCGACAGGGCCTATGGCTACACCTTC,CASSSDRAYGYTF
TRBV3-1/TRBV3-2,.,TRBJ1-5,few,TGTGCCAGCTCGGGCGGAGCTTTCAATCAGCCCCAGCATTTT,CASSGGAFNQPQHF
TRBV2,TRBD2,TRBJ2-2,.,TGTGCCAGCAGTGCAAGCGGGGGGGCCTATTCGCTTCTCACCGGGGAGCTGTTTTTT,CASSASGGAYSLLTGELFF
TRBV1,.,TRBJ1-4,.,TGCACCAGCAGCCAGGCGAGTGAGCATAATGAAAAACTGTTTTTT,CTSSQASEHNEKLFF
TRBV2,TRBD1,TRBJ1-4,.,TGTGCCAGCAGCGAACCGGGACAGGGGGCTGTTAGTGAAAAACTGTTTTTT,CASSEPGQGAVSEKLFF